This paragraph reports one T cell receptor (beta chain). Peripheral blood samples of around 11 milliliters were drawn from each donor. These data come from a study of blood T cells in healthy people across ages. The second PCR ran roughly 7 to 12 cycles with a sample-barcoded 5' primer and J-beta primers. Each TCR beta cDNA got a 12-nucleotide random molecular identifier. TCRdb reprocessed the 5' RACE reads via MiXCR and lists one record per CDR3 protein. The profile covers some 710,000 distinct CDR3 sequences, with 35% to 60% appearing a single time and less than 20% taken by the ten largest. The sequencing input was blood. The source of this sequence is a man older than 75 in good health.

The CDR3 sequence is CASSLPTSGGRPYEQYF. CDR3 nucleotides: TGTGCCAGCAGCCTGCCTACTAGCGGAGGACGGCCCTACGAGCAGTACTTC. V usage is TRBV14 and J usage is TRBJ2-7; 8 bases agree with TRBD2. V lost 4 bases, J lost 2 bases, and 13 bases stayed unmatched. This CDR3 is 17 amino acids long. Per the germline V gene, CDR1 is SGHDN and CDR2 is FVKESK.